The 15 T cell receptor beta chains given below trace back to one sample, sequenced in a study of T cell responses to AZD1222 COVID-19 vaccine. Clones were read by immunoSEQ multiplex PCR, and TCRdb kept only the in-frame ones, dropping some. Found here are under 150,000 clones, 85% to 95% of them singletons; the top ten hold approximately 3%. The input for sequencing was peripheral blood, taken on day 0 of AZD1222 vaccination. The receptors originated from an adult in good health.

CDR3 protein: CASSNRGSRSGANVLTF. In DNA form, the CDR3 reads TGTGCCAGCAGCAACAGGGGGTCCAGGTCTGGGGCCAACGTCCTGACTTTC. The chain joins TRBV13 to TRBJ2-6; 8 bases agree with TRBD1. CDR1 and CDR2 from the germline V gene are PRHDT and FYEKMQ (reference sequence). The CDR3 totals 17 residues. J was trimmed by 1 base and V by 5 bases; bases with no gene match: 7. Drawing the rest from reference TRBV13 and TRBJ2-6, the complete variable domain is AAGVIQSPRHLIKEKRETATLKCYPIPRHDTVYWYQQGPGQDPQFLISFYEKMQSDKGSIPDRFSAQQFSDYHSELNMSSLELGDSALYFCASSNRGSRSGANVLTFGAGSRLTVL.

The V and J genes are TRBV19 and TRBJ1-5; D not certain. The CDR3 covers 16 residues. Trimming stripped 6 bases from V and 5 bases from J, with 20 bases between. Per the germline V gene, CDR1 is LNHDA and CDR2 is SQIVND (reference sequence). The CDR3 nucleotides are TGTGCCAGTAGCAAAAGTGGAGGATTTTTCGATCAGCCCCAGCATTTT. Its protein is CASSKSGGFFDQPQHF.

The chain recombines TRBV24-1 with TRBJ2-1; the D gene is possibly TRBD2 (5 bases). Deletions cut 3 bases from V and 8 bases from J, with 13 bases between. From germline, CDR1 is KGHDR and CDR2 SFDVKD. This CDR3 spans 14 amino acids. The CDR3 region is CATSDPGLVDEQFF. Written as DNA, the CDR3 is TGTGCCACCAGTGATCCTGGACTGGTCGATGAGCAGTTCTTC.

The chain has TRBV6-5 and TRBJ2-7, with 8 positions matching TRBD2. The CDR3 covers 13 residues. Per the germline V gene, CDR1 is MNHEY and CDR2 is SVGAGI. V was clipped by 9 bases and J by 0 bases; unmatched bases: 4. Here the CDR3 DNA reads TGTGCCAGTACTAGCGGTAACTCCTACGAGCAGTACTTC. Translated, it gives CASTSGNSYEQYF.

The chain uses TRBV7-9 and TRBJ1-1; D not certain. V lost 0 bases and J 8 bases, leaving 10 bases between the germline ends. Germline CDR1 and CDR2: SEHNR and FQNEAQ (reference sequence). This CDR3 spans 13 amino acids. Written as DNA, the CDR3 is TGTGCCAGCAGCTTAGCGTGGGGTGGAGAAGCTTTCTTT. Encoded protein: CASSLAWGGEAFF.

The chain is built from TRBV28 and TRBJ1-1; D is unresolved. This CDR3 is built from 13 residues. The V and J ends lost 4 bases and 0 bases respectively, with 6 bases between them. CDR1 and CDR2 from the germline V gene are MDHEN and SYDVKM. This CDR3 reads CASSWGLNTEAFF. The CDR3 nucleotides are TGTGCCAGCAGTTGGGGATTGAACACTGAAGCTTTCTTT.

The J gene is TRBJ2-2, the V gene TRBV7-6, with no clear D. The CDR3 has 13 amino acids. CDR1 and CDR2 from the germline V gene are SGHVS and FNYEAQ. Trimming took off 1 base at V and 7 bases at J, with 7 bases between the two ends. CDR3: CASSLDRRGELFF. The CDR3 bases are TGTGCCAGCAGCTTAGATCGGCGCGGGGAGCTGTTTTTT.

The CDR3 nucleotides read TGTGCCAGCAGTTATGGGGTCGGTACGCAGTATTTT. It yields the protein CASSYGVGTQYF. The gene calls are TRBV6-5 and TRBJ2-3; no definite D call. The CDR3 is made up of 12 amino acids. V was clipped by 3 bases and J by 8 bases, with 9 bases between them. Germline values: CDR1 MNHEY, CDR2 SVGAGI.

The chain is built from TRBV29-1 and TRBJ2-5, with TRBD2 as a possible D gene (5 bases). With 3 bases removed from V and 3 bases from J, the gap between germline ends came to 8 bases. This CDR3 has 12 residues. Per germline, CDR1 SQVTM and CDR2 ANQGSEA. CDR3 nucleotides: TGCAGCGTTGAGTCGGGGAAAGAGACCCAGTACTTC. It specifies CSVESGKETQYF.

The CDR3 reads CASSARLAGVNEQFF. In DNA, the CDR3 is TGTGCCAGCAGCGCGAGACTAGCGGGGGTAAATGAGCAGTTCTTC. The chain links TRBV9 to TRBJ2-1; TRBD2 aligns across 12 bases. The germline gives CDR1 SGDLS, CDR2 YYNGEE. V lost 3 bases and J lost 7; bases outside the gene matches: 5. The CDR3 runs to 15 residues.

The genes are TRBV11-2 and TRBJ1-2; 9 nucleotides agree with TRBD1. Germline CDR1 reads SGHAT; CDR2 reads FQNNGV. V was clipped by 7 bases and J by 5 bases; unmatched bases: 8. CDR3 length: 14 residues. CDR3 nucleotides: TGTGCCAGCAATAACCCGGGACAGGGTTATGGCTACACCTTC. Residues: CASNNPGQGYGYTF. The complete variable domain, with remaining parts taken from reference TRBV11-2 and TRBJ1-2, reads EAGVAQSPRYKIIEKRQSVAFWCNPISGHATLYWYQQILGQGPKLLIQFQNNGVVDDSQLPKDRFSAERLKGVDSTLKIQPAKLEDSAVYLCASNNPGQGYGYTFGSGTRLTVV.

The rearrangement links TRBV27 to TRBJ2-3, with D possibly matching TRBD2 (5 bases). V was clipped by 0 bases and J by 0 bases, with 13 bases between them. The germline gives CDR1 MNHEY, CDR2 SMNVEV (reference sequence). The CDR3 length is 17 residues. The DNA for the CDR3 is TGTGCCAGCAGTTTATCCTCCGGGCGGACTAGCACAGATACGCAGTATTTT. Its protein product is CASSLSSGRTSTDTQYF.

The V gene is TRBV5-8, the J gene TRBJ1-2; 7 positions match TRBD1. The V segment lost 5 bases and the J segment 2 bases; nucleotides outside the gene matches: 6. Germline assignment: CDR1 SGHTS and CDR2 YDEGEE. There are 14 residues in the CDR3. The CDR3 DNA is TGTGCCAGCAGACAGGGGATCCGAAACTATGGCTACACCTTC. Protein: CASRQGIRNYGYTF.

The V and J genes are TRBV10-1 and TRBJ2-2; TRBD1 matches at 9 bases. The CDR3 extends over 15 amino acids. J lost 4 bases, V lost 6 bases, and 6 bases had no gene match. Germline CDR1 and CDR2: WNHNN and SYGVQD (reference sequence). CDR3 region: CASRKQGAATGELFF. In DNA form, the CDR3 reads TGCGCCAGCAGAAAACAGGGGGCGGCCACCGGGGAGCTGTTTTTT.

This clone was seen only once. This chain joins TRBV15 and TRBJ1-4; TRBD1 agrees at 7 bases. The V segment lost 5 bases and the J segment 5 bases; nucleotides outside the gene matches: 8. The CDR3 extends over 15 amino acids. CDR1 and CDR2 from the germline V gene are LNHNV and YYDKDF (reference sequence). CDR3: CATSPPTGRNEKLFF. The CDR3 DNA is TGTGCCACCAGCCCCCCGACAGGGCGGAATGAAAAACTGTTTTTT.